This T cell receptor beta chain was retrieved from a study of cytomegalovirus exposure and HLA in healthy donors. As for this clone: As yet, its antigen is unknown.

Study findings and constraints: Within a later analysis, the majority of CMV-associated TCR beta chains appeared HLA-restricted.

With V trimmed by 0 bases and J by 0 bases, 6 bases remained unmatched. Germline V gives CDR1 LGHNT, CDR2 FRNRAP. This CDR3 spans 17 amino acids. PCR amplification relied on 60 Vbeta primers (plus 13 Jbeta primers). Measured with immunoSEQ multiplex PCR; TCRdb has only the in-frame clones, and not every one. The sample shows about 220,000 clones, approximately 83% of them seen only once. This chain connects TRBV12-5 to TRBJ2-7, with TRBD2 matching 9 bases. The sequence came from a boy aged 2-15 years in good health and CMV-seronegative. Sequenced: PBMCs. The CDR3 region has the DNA TGTGCTAGTGGTTTGGTACAACTGACTAGCGGCTCCTACGAGCAGTACTTC. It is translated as CASGLVQLTSGSYEQYF.